The 19 T cell receptor beta chains reported below all come from one sample, sequenced in a study of control samples from healthy donors and cancer patients. Sequencing used immunoSEQ multiplex PCR; TCRdb keeps in-frame clones, though not all of them. The sample yields 150,000 to 200,000 clones, approximately 90% seen once. Sequenced sample: blood. The source of these receptors is a woman in her 30s in good health.

The CDR3 DNA sequence: TGTGCCAGCAGTCCGGGACTAGCGGGAGGACAAGAGACCCAGTACTTC. Its protein is CASSPGLAGGQETQYF. The gene calls are TRBV6-6 and TRBJ2-5, with 15 positions matching TRBD2. The CDR3 length is 16 residues. V gave up 5 bases and J gave up 2 bases; unmatched junction bases: 3. The germline V gene has CDR1 MNHNY and CDR2 SVGAGI (reference sequence).

The chain employs TRBV12-3 or TRBV12-4 and TRBJ1-1; no firm D call. V lost 5 bases and J 3 bases, leaving 10 bases between the germline ends. The CDR3 is 13 residues long. CDR3: CASSPSGYTEAFF. The CDR3 DNA follows: TGTGCCAGCAGTCCCTCGGGGTACACTGAAGCTTTCTTT.

This clone is a singleton in its sample. V and J are TRBV6-4 and TRBJ2-1, with a possible D match to TRBD1 (5 bases). Germline V gene lookup returns CDR1 MRHNA and CDR2 SNTAGT. V lost 2 bases and J 0 bases, leaving 8 bases between the germline ends. The CDR3 loop spans 15 amino acids. The CDR3 sequence is CASSDGASSYNEQFF. CDR3 DNA sequence: TGTGCCAGCAGTGACGGGGCTAGCTCCTACAATGAGCAGTTCTTC.

V and J are TRBV6-2 or TRBV6-3 and TRBJ2-5; D might be TRBD2 (6 bases). Germline values: CDR1 MNHEY, CDR2 SVGEGT. Trimming shortened V by 2 bases and J by 6 bases, and 10 bases separated the two germline ends. This CDR3 region has 13 residues. The CDR3 here is CASSYRGLQTQYF. DNA for the CDR3: TGTGCCAGCAGTTACCGGGGGTTACAGACCCAGTACTTC.

This rearrangement joins TRBV6-1 to TRBJ1-1, with D unclear. V lost 3 bases and J lost 4, with 12 bases in between. There are 14 residues in the CDR3. CDR1 MNHNS and CDR2 SASEGT come from the germline V gene. The CDR3 protein is CASSETLGSTEAFF. CDR3 nucleotide sequence: TGTGCCAGCAGTGAGACGCTAGGGTCCACTGAAGCTTTCTTT.

J is TRBJ2-1 and V is TRBV2; TRBD2 matches 12 bases. The trim removed 4 bases at V and 8 bases at J, leaving 15 bases unmatched. The length of the CDR3 is 18 residues. Germline V gene data show CDR1 as SNHLY and CDR2 as FYNNEI. The CDR3 loop is CASSVQNVETSGRDEQFF. The CDR3 DNA is TGTGCCAGCAGTGTTCAAAACGTCGAGACTAGCGGGAGAGATGAGCAGTTCTTC.

The gene calls are TRBV9 and TRBJ2-3; D is undetermined. V lost 3 bases, J lost 0 bases, and 8 bases lay in between. CDR3 length: 14 amino acids. CDR1 and CDR2 (germline): SGDLS, YYNGEE. As DNA, the CDR3 is TGTGCCAGCAGCGCCGCAGGTAGCACAGATACGCAGTATTTT. Protein sequence: CASSAAGSTDTQYF.

The CDR3 DNA follows: TGTGCCAGCAGTTTGGACGGGAGGAATTTTCTGGGGGAGCAGTACTTC. It yields the protein CASSLDGRNFLGEQYF. The chain combines TRBV6-5 with TRBJ2-7; 7 nucleotides line up with TRBD2. The ends lost 4 bases at V and 7 bases at J; junction bases unmatched: 16. The CDR3 sequence is 16 residues long. The germline V gene encodes CDR1 MNHEY and CDR2 SVGAGI.

V gene TRBV6-1 combines with J gene TRBJ1-1, with D hard to call. The V gene lost 2 bases and the J gene lost 4 bases, with 11 bases spanning the gap. The CDR3 has 14 residues. The germline V gene encodes CDR1 MNHNS and CDR2 SASEGT. CDR3 in amino acids: CASSELARSTEAFF. The CDR3 DNA reads TGTGCCAGCAGTGAATTGGCCCGGAGCACTGAAGCTTTCTTT.

The V and J genes are TRBV7-2 and TRBJ2-3; the match to TRBD2 covers 7 bases. V lost 8 bases, J lost 1 base, and 9 bases stayed unmatched. There are 15 residues in the CDR3. Germline values: CDR1 SGHTA, CDR2 FQGNSA. DNA of the CDR3: TGTGCCAGCGGCCTCCAGCGGGGAGGCACAGATACGCAGTATTTT. Residues: CASGLQRGGTDTQYF.

The chain has TRBV4-1 and TRBJ2-3, with D maybe TRBD1 (7 bases). The V gene's germline CDR1 is MGHRA and CDR2 YSYEKL. The CDR3 covers 15 residues. Trimming took off 1 base at V and 1 base at J, with 9 bases between the two ends. Here the CDR3 reads CASSQGGTGTDTQYF. CDR3 DNA sequence: TGCGCCAGCAGCCAAGGCGGGACAGGCACAGATACGCAGTATTTT.

The chain combines TRBV2 with TRBJ1-1; D is possibly TRBD1 (6 bases). Germline V gene lookup returns CDR1 SNHLY and CDR2 FYNNEI. V was pared by 7 bases and J by 0 bases, with 12 bases between. The CDR3 covers 14 residues. The CDR3 bases are TGTGCCAGCACCCCACAGGGATTGAACACTGAAGCTTTCTTT. It encodes CASTPQGLNTEAFF.

The V and J genes are TRBV5-5 and TRBJ1-2; no firm D call. V was cut by 0 bases and J by 1 base, with 7 bases left in between. Per germline, CDR1 SGHKS and CDR2 YYEKEE (reference sequence). This CDR3 has 14 amino acids. CDR3 bases: TGTGCCAGCAGCTTGGATCAAATTAACTATGGCTACACCTTC. It codes for CASSLDQINYGYTF.

Only a few counts were recorded for this clone. V and J are TRBV18 and TRBJ1-3, with TRBD1 as a possible D gene (6 bases). CDR3 length: 15 amino acids. Germline values: CDR1 KGHSH, CDR2 LQKENI. Trimming left V 2 bases short and J 3 bases short, with 11 bases between. The CDR3 bases are TGTGCCAGCTCACCAAGCAGGGGTGATGGAAACACCATATATTTT. Residues: CASSPSRGDGNTIYF.

J is TRBJ2-3 and V is TRBV28; TRBD2 matches at 11 bases. The CDR3 has 14 residues. Trimming cost V 11 bases and J 5 bases; bases outside gene matches: 9. Germline V gene sequence: CDR1 MDHEN, CDR2 SYDVKM. CDR3 residues: CAERGSGRGDTQYF. CDR3 in DNA: TGTGCCGAGAGGGGTAGCGGGAGGGGAGATACGCAGTATTTT.

V and J are TRBV15 and TRBJ2-2, with a possible D match to TRBD1 (6 bases). The CDR3 totals 15 residues. Germline assignment: CDR1 LNHNV and CDR2 YYDKDF (reference sequence). With 5 bases removed from V and 6 bases from J, the gap between germline ends came to 16 bases. CDR3 residues: CATSGITGYAGELFF. DNA of the CDR3: TGTGCCACCAGCGGAATTACAGGGTACGCCGGGGAGCTGTTTTTT. Full variable domain (remainder filled in from reference TRBV15 and TRBJ2-2): DAMVIQNPRYQVTQFGKPVTLSCSQTLNHNVMYWYQQKSSQAPKLLFHYYDKDFNNEADTPDNFQSRRPNTSFCFLDIRSPGLGDTAMYLCATSGITGYAGELFFGEGSRLTVL.

V is TRBV6-5 and J is TRBJ2-7; 7 bases map to TRBD1. In germline, CDR1 is MNHEY, CDR2 SVGAGI. Trimming at V came to 8 bases and at J to 0 bases, leaving 4 bases not matched to a gene. The CDR3 is 13 residues long. The CDR3 DNA sequence: TGTGCCAGCGGACAGGCCAGCTCCTACGAGCAGTACTTC. Its protein is CASGQASSYEQYF.

The V and J genes are TRBV7-2 and TRBJ1-4; 7 bases map to TRBD1. After removal of 5 bases from V and 8 bases from J, the junction contained 8 bases not matched to a gene. Germline V CDR1 and CDR2: SGHTA, FQGNSA. This CDR3 has 14 amino acids. The CDR3 spells CASSQGGATEKLFF. The DNA of the CDR3 is TGTGCCAGCAGCCAAGGGGGCGCTACGGAAAAACTGTTTTTT.

This sequence joins TRBV12-3 or TRBV12-4 and TRBJ2-7; possible D gene TRBD1, 5 bases. The CDR3 loop spans 12 amino acids. Trimming took 6 bases from V and 6 from J, leaving 12 bases between them. CDR3 DNA sequence: TGTGCCAGCAGCAGGGTTCTTCGCGAGCAGTACTTC. Encoded protein: CASSRVLREQYF.